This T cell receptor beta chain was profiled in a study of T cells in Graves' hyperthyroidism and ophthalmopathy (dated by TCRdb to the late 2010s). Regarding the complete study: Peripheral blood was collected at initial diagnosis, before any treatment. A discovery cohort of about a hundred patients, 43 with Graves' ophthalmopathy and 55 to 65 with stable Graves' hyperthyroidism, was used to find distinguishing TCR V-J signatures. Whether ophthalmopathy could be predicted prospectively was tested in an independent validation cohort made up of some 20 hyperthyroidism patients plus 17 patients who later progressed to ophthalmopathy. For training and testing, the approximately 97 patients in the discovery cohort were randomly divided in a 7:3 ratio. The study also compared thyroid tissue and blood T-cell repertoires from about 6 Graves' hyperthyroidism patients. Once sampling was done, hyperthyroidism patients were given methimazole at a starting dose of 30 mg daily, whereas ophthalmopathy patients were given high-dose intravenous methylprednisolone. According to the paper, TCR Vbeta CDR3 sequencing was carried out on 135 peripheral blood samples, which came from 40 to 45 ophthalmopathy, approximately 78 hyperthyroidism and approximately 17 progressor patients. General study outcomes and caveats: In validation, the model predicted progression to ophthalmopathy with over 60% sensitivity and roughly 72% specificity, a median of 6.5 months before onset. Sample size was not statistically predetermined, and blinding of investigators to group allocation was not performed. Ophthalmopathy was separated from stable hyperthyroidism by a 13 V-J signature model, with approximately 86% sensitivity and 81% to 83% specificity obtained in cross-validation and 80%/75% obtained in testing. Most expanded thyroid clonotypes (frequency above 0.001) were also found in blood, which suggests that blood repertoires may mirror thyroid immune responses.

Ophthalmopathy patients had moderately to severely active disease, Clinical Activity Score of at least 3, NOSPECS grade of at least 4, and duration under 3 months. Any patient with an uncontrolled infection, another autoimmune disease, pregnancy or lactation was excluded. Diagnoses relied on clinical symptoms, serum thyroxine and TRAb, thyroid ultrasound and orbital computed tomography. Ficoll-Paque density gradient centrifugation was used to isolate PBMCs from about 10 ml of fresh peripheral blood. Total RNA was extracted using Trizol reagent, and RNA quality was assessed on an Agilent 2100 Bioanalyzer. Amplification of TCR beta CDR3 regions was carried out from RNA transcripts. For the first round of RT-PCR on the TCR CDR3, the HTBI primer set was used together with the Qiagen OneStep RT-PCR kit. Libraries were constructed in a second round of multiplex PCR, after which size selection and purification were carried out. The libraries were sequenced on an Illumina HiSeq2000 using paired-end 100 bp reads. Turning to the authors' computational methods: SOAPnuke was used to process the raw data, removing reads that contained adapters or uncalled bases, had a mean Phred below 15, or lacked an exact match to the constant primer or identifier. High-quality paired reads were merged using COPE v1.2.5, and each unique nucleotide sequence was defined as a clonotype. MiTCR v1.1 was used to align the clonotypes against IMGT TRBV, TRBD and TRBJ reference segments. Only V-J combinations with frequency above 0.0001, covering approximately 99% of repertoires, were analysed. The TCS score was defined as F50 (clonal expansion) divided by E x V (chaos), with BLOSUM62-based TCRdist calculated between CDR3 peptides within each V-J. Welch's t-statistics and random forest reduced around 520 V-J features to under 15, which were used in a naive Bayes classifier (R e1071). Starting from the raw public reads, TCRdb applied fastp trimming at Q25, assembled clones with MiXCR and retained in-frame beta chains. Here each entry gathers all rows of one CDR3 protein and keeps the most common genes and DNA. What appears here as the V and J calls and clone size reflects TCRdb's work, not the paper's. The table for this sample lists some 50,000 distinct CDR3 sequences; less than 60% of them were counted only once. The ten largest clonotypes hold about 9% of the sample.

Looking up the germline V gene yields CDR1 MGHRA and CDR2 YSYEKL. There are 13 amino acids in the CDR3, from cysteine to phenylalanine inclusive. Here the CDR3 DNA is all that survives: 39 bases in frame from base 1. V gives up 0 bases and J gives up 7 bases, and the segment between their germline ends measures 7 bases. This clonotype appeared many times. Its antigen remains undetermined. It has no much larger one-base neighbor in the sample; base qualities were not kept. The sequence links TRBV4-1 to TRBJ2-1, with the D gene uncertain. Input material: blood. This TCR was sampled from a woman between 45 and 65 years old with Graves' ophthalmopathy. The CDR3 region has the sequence CASSQDFRNEQFF. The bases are TGCGCCAGCAGCCAAGATTTTCGGAATGAGCAGTTCTTC.